These 21 T cell receptor beta chains were all obtained from the same sample, sequenced in a study of cytomegalovirus exposure and HLA in healthy donors. Both 60 Vbeta primers and 13 Jbeta primers went into the PCR. Data came from immunoSEQ multiplex PCR; TCRdb stores just in-frame clones and leaves some out. The sample includes around 170,000 clones, more than 65% of them seen just once. Sequencing input: PBMCs. The receptors were sampled from a man over 45 in good health and CMV-seronegative.

The V and J genes are TRBV7-3 and TRBJ2-2; D might be TRBD1 (6 bases). Looked up from germline, CDR1 is SGHTA and CDR2 is FQGTGA. The CDR3 contains 16 residues. V gave up 5 bases and J gave up 4 bases, with 17 bases separating them. The CDR3, as DNA: TGTGCCAGCAGCGCCGACAGGTTCCGGGGCACCGGGGAGCTGTTTTTT. Its protein is CASSADRFRGTGELFF.

In this sample, this clone turned up a few times. The chain carries TRBV4-3 and TRBJ2-7; D not resolved. This CDR3 has 16 residues. The V gene lost 1 base and the J gene lost 4 bases, with 17 bases spanning the gap. Per the germline V gene, CDR1 is LGHNA and CDR2 is YSLEER. The CDR3 nucleotides read TGCGCCAGCAGCCAAGGAATTGGCTGGCAACAATACGAGCAGTACTTC. It encodes CASSQGIGWQQYEQYF.

This clone was counted once. One junction end does not reproduce the germline sequence, and a read error may be involved. The chain couples TRBV15 to TRBJ2-7; 9 bases are shared with TRBD2. Germline V lookup: CDR1 LNHNV, CDR2 YYDKDF (reference sequence). The CDR3 covers 15 residues. The CDR3 reads CAASYPLAGSYEQYF. In DNA form, the CDR3 reads TGTGCCGCCAGCTATCCCCTAGCGGGGTCCTACGAGCAGTACTTC.

The gene calls are TRBV7-8 and TRBJ1-4, with TRBD1 as a possible D gene (5 bases). CDR1 and CDR2 from the germline V gene are SGHVS and FQNEAQ. V lost 5 bases and J 2 bases, leaving 24 bases between the germline ends. The CDR3 totals 19 residues. The CDR3 DNA is TGTGCCAGCAGCCCCGGAATTAGTGGCCCAGGGACTACTAATGAAAAACTGTTTTTT. This encodes CASSPGISGPGTTNEKLFF. The variable domain in full, with the rest retrieved from reference TRBV7-8 and TRBJ1-4, is GAGVSQSPRYKVAKRGQDVALRCDPISGHVSLFWYQQALGQGPEFLTYFQNEAQLDKSGLPSDRFFAERPEGSVSTLKIQRTQQEDSAVYLCASSPGISGPGTTNEKLFFGSGTQLSVL.

The rearrangement joins TRBV29-1 to TRBJ2-7, with D possibly TRBD1 on 6 matching bases. Trimming removed 4 bases from V and 4 bases from J, with 17 bases in between. CDR3 length: 14 amino acids. From germline, CDR1 is SQVTM and CDR2 ANQGSEA. The CDR3 DNA reads TGCAGCGTTGGGGCCGGGACACTCAGATACGAGCAGTACTTC. It is translated as CSVGAGTLRYEQYF.

This rearrangement joins TRBV18 to TRBJ2-5, with TRBD2 matching over 8 bases. Germline-derived CDR1 and CDR2 are KGHSH and LQKENI. V gave up 8 bases and J gave up 4 bases; unmatched junction bases: 3. This CDR3 spans 12 amino acids. The CDR3 DNA sequence: TGTGCCAGCAGGGCGGGAGGAGAGACCCAGTACTTC. Translated: CASRAGGETQYF.

The V call is TRBV6-5, the J call TRBJ2-1; tentatively, D is TRBD2 (6 bases). The CDR3 covers 12 residues. The V end was cut by 7 bases, the J end by 4 bases, with 8 bases between. The germline CDR1 and CDR2 sequences are MNHEY and SVGAGI. Here the CDR3 DNA reads TGTGCCAGCAAGGGGACTTACAATGAGCAGTTCTTC. This translates into CASKGTYNEQFF.

In its sample, this clone was seen once. This chain connects TRBV18 to TRBJ2-3; D possibly corresponds to TRBD1 (6 bases). This CDR3 is built from 13 residues. V lost 6 bases and J lost 3, with 10 bases in between. From germline, CDR1 is KGHSH and CDR2 LQKENI. The CDR3 is CASSAGVTDTQYF. As DNA, the CDR3 is TGTGCCAGCTCGGCAGGGGTAACAGATACGCAGTATTTT.

This clone showed up just a few times. The chain employs TRBV7-8 and TRBJ2-7, with D tentatively TRBD1 (6 bases). The CDR3 loop spans 11 amino acids. Germline V CDR1 and CDR2: SGHVS, FQNEAQ. V was shortened by 5 bases and J by 6 bases, with 8 bases between the two germline ends. CDR3: CASSQGFEQYF. The CDR3, as DNA: TGTGCCAGCAGCCAGGGGTTCGAGCAGTACTTC.

The rearrangement joins TRBV7-2 to TRBJ1-2, with TRBD1 matching over 7 bases. Germline V lookup: CDR1 SGHTA, CDR2 FQGNSA. The V and J ends lost 5 bases and 4 bases, in that order; junction bases with no gene match: 10. The CDR3 is made up of 15 amino acids. CDR3 protein: CASSTRTGGTYGYTF. In DNA form, the CDR3 reads TGTGCCAGCAGCACACGGACAGGCGGAACCTATGGCTACACCTTC.

The CDR3 region is CASSPFWSLDYGYTF. The CDR3 DNA sequence: TGCGCCAGCAGCCCCTTTTGGTCGCTAGACTATGGCTACACCTTC. The V and J genes are TRBV4-1 and TRBJ1-2; D not certain. V gave up 4 bases and J gave up 3 bases, with 15 bases separating them. Per germline, CDR1 MGHRA and CDR2 YSYEKL. CDR3 length equals 15 residues.

The chain is built from TRBV6-9 and TRBJ1-1; D not resolved. CDR1 and CDR2 (germline): MNHGY, SVAAGI. The CDR3 has 12 residues. The germline V and J ends were trimmed by 7 bases and 3 bases, with 9 bases remaining between them. DNA for the CDR3: TGTGCCAGCAAGGCAGACTACACTGAAGCTTTCTTT. Protein: CASKADYTEAFF.

CDR3 sequence: CASSQDLRGSEQYF. CDR3 sequence (DNA): TGCGCCAGCAGCCAAGATTTAAGGGGGTCCGAGCAGTACTTC. This chain links TRBV4-3 with TRBJ2-7, with D tentatively TRBD1 (6 bases). Looked up from germline, CDR1 is LGHNA and CDR2 is YSLEER. V gave up 0 bases and J gave up 6 bases, with 12 bases separating them. This CDR3 region has 14 residues.

The rearrangement links TRBV6-5 to TRBJ2-7; tentative D call: TRBD1 (6 bases). The ends were cut back, 6 bases at V and 7 bases at J, with 19 bases in the middle. Germline V CDR1 and CDR2: MNHEY, SVGAGI. The CDR3 runs to 14 residues. CDR3 sequence reads: CASRTVASRGEQYF. The CDR3 coding sequence is TGTGCCAGCAGAACAGTAGCCTCCAGGGGAGAGCAGTACTTC.

This clone came up a few times. V gene TRBV6-4 combines with J gene TRBJ2-1, with 9 bases aligning to TRBD2. The CDR3 is 14 amino acids. V dropped 4 bases and J dropped 5; count of bases not matched to a gene: 3. The germline V gene encodes CDR1 MRHNA and CDR2 SNTAGT. The CDR3, as DNA: TGTGCCAGCAGTGTAGCGGGGGACCACAATGAGCAGTTCTTC. Translated: CASSVAGDHNEQFF.

CDR3 region: CASRSGGKNTEAFF. CDR3 nucleotides: TGTGCCAGCAGAAGCGGGGGTAAGAACACTGAAGCTTTCTTT. The chain is built from TRBV6-6 and TRBJ1-1, with D perhaps TRBD1 (5 bases). Germline CDR1 MNHNY, CDR2 SVGAGI (reference sequence). Between the trimmed V and J ends, which lost 6 bases and 1 base, there was a span of 12 bases. The CDR3 extends over 14 amino acids.

The chain recombines TRBV2 with TRBJ2-3; 8 nucleotides match TRBD2. V dropped 7 bases and J dropped 2; count of bases not matched to a gene: 8. In germline, CDR1 is SNHLY, CDR2 FYNNEI. CDR3 length: 15 amino acids. CDR3 protein: CASIKRRGDTDTQYF. The CDR3 DNA reads as TGTGCCAGCATAAAAAGGCGGGGGGACACAGATACGCAGTATTTT.

The V and J genes are TRBV2 and TRBJ1-5; D is possibly TRBD1 (5 bases). This CDR3 is built from 15 residues. V was trimmed by 7 bases and J by 3 bases, leaving 16 bases between them. Germline loops: CDR1 SNHLY, CDR2 FYNNEI. In nucleotides, the CDR3 is TGTGCCAGCACGGGGAGCCGGGACTCCAATCAGCCCCAGCATTTT. Its protein is CASTGSRDSNQPQHF.

This chain joins TRBV18 and TRBJ1-4; 7 nucleotides agree with TRBD1. V shed 2 bases, J shed 7 bases, and the junction held 10 bases outside the gene matches. The V gene's germline CDR1 is KGHSH and CDR2 LQKENI. The CDR3 is made up of 16 amino acids. This CDR3 reads CASSPGENRGSEKLFF. The DNA of the CDR3 is TGTGCCAGCTCACCAGGGGAGAACAGGGGCAGTGAAAAACTGTTTTTT.

Concerning this clone itself: The sample holds other DNA sequences that translate to the same CDR3. This chain links TRBV6-5 with TRBJ1-6; TRBD1 aligns across 8 bases. Germline trimming cut 6 bases from V and 7 bases from J; bases unmatched to any gene: 5. The V gene's germline CDR1 is MNHEY and CDR2 SVGAGI. The CDR3 is made up of 14 amino acids. CDR3 residues: CASSFTGGNSPLHF. CDR3 nucleotides: TGTGCCAGCAGCTTCACAGGGGGGAATTCACCCCTCCACTTT.

The chain recombines TRBV7-9 with TRBJ1-2; D is ambiguous. Germline V CDR1 and CDR2: SEHNR, FQNEAQ (reference sequence). V shed 5 bases and J shed 8 bases, with 12 bases lying between them. This CDR3 is 12 amino acids long. In DNA, the CDR3 is TGTGCCAGCAGCCTTAGTAACGAGGGCTACACCTTC. Protein: CASSLSNEGYTF.